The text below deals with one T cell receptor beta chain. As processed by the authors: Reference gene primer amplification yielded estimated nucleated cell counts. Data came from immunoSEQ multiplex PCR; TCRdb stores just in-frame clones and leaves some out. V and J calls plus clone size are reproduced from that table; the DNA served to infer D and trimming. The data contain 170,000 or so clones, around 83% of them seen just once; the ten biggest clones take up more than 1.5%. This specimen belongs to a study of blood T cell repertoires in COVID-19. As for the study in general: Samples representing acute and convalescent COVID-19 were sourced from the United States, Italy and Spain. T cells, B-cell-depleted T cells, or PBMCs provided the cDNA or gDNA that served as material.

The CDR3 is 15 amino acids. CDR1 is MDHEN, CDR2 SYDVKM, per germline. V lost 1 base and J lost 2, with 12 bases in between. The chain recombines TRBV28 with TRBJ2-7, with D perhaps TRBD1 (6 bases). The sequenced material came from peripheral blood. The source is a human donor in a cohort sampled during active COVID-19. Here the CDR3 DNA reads TGTGCCAGCAGTTTATCTGGGACACCTACCTACGAGCAGTACTTC. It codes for CASSLSGTPTYEQYF. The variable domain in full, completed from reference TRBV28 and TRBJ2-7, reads DVKVTQSSRYLVKRTGEKVFLECVQDMDHENMFWYRQDPGLGLRLIYFSYDVKMKEKGDIPEGYSVSREKKERFSLILESASTNQTSMYLCASSLSGTPTYEQYFGPGTRLTVT.